This T cell receptor beta chain was recorded in a study of T cell clonotyping in hematopoietic cell transplantation (dated by TCRdb to the early 2020s). For context, the study as a whole: Pretransplant recipient samples were obtained after cytoreduction. In the study, 135 blood samples were gathered from 35 consecutive transplant recipients and their related donors. Patients were recruited between 2015 and 2017 and followed until September 2020 or death. Broader findings and caveats from the paper: After transplant, TCR diversity in recipients dropped, and pathologically expanded clonotypes climbed progressively between day 30 and day 180. Only a small fraction of recipient repertoires overlapped donor repertoires, with over 97% appearing de novo at the given depth. Sample size was limited, and cells were not sorted, so CD4 and CD8 repertoire contributions could not be separated. Donor and pretransplant recipient Inverse Simpson Index values predicted broader posttransplant TCR repertoire diversity.

The immunoSEQ assay, a bias-controlled multiplex PCR using V- and J-specific primers, was used to amplify TCR beta CDR3 regions from genomic DNA. In a second PCR step, the CDR3 amplicons were tagged with a proprietary barcode plus Illumina adapter sequences. An Illumina MiSeq instrument was used for sequencing of the CDR3 libraries. The paper's data handling went like this. Export and quality control were done with immunoSEQ Analyzer 3.0, while downstream analyses used R Bioconductor and Immunarch. Repertoire metrics were calculated using only productive rearrangements within the normalized downsampled data set. In the normalized cohort, clonotypes with more than 5 templates were defined as pathologically expanded. The Inverse Simpson Index was used to measure repertoire diversity. To capture all clonotypes, the CMV-specificity analyses were run on the non-normalized data set. This immuneACCESS table, as held by TCRdb, lists in-frame sequences with V and J called but not all clones. Of the missing ones, under half trace to an unresolved V gene in checked studies; the others have no known cause. The V and J calls and the clone size are those of that table, but D and trimming were determined from the DNA. The sample contains about 16,000 clones, 93% of them found a single time. In total, the top ten clones hold under 2% of the sample.

A word on this clone: Its binding antigen is unknown. Base quality data are lacking; no much larger clone is found one base away.

According to the study, the label for this sample's time point signals: recipient sample about 28 days before transplant, after cytoreduction. Recipient blood was collected about 28 days before transplant and at days 30, 100 and 180 after transplant. Nuclei Lysis Solution was used to extract genomic DNA from fresh or cryopreserved unfractionated peripheral blood mononuclear cells. This TCR derives from a man in his late teens or twenties with biphenotypic leukemia. Some clones in this sample may be carry-over from other donors' samples. The specimen was peripheral blood mononuclear cells, collected before stem cell transplant.

The base sequence is TGTGCCAGCAGTGATGTCAGGGGAGGAAACATTCAGTACTTC. This is translated as CASSDVRGGNIQYF. The sequence links TRBV25-1 to TRBJ2-4; the D match is possibly TRBD1 or TRBD2, with 6 bases aligned in each. The germline V gene encodes CDR1 MGHDK and CDR2 SYGVNS. Measured from the cysteine to the phenylalanine, the CDR3 is 14 residues long. The sequence is cut down to CDR3 DNA, 42 bases in frame from base 1. Between the V and J ends, shortened by 3 bases and 6 bases respectively, the junction contains 12 bases. Reference TRBV25-1 and TRBJ2-4 genes cover what lies past the CDR3, so the full variable domain is EADIYQTPRYLVIGTGKKITLECSQTMGHDKMYWYQQDPGMELHLIHYSYGVNSTEKGDLSSESTVSRIRTEHFPLTLESARPSHTSQYLCASSDVRGGNIQYFGAGTRLSVL.